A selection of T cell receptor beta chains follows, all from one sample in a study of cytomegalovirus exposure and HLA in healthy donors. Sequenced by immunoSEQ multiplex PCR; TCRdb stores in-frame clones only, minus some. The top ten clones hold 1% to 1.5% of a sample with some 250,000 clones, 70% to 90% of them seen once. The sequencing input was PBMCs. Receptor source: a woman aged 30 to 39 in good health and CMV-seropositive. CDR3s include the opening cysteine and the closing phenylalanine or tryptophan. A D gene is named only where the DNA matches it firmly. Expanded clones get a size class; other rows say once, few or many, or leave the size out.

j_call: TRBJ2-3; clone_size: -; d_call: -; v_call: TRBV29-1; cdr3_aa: CSVGQSTDTQYF; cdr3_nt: TGCAGCGTCGGACAGTCCACAGATACGCAGTATTTT
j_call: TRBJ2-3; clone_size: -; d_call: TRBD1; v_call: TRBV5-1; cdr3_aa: CASSFRGQGTDTQYF; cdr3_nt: TGCGCCAGCAGCTTCAGGGGGCAGGGCACAGATACGCAGTATTTT
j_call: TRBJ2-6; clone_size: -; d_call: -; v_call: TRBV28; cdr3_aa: CASSFLGGGGANVLTF; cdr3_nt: TGTGCCAGCAGTTTTCTTGGGGGCGGTGGGGCCAACGTCCTGACTTTC
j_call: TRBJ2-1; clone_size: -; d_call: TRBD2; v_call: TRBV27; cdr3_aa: CASSRTSGRGTYNEQFF; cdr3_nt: TGTGCCAGCAGCCGGACTAGCGGGAGAGGAACCTACAATGAGCAGTTCTTC
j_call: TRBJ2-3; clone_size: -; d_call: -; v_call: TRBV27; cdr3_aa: CASSNRASTDTQYF; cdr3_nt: TGTGCCAGCAGTAACAGGGCTTCCACAGATACGCAGTATTTT
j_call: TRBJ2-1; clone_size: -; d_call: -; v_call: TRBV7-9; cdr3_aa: CASSPSVGSLEQFF; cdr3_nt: TGTGCCAGCAGCCCTAGCGTGGGGTCGTTGGAGCAGTTCTTC
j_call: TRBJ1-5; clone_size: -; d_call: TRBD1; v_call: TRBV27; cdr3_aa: CASSSGQGREPQHF; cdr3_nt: TGTGCCAGCAGTTCTGGACAGGGGAGGGAGCCCCAGCATTTT
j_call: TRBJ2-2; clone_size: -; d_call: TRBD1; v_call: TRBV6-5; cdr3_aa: CASSHRQGNTGELFF; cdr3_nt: TGTGCCAGCAGTCACCGACAGGGGAACACCGGGGAGCTGTTTTTT
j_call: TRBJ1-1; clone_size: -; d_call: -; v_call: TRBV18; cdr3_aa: CASSEALNTEAFF; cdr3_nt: TGTGCCAGCTCTGAGGCCTTGAACACTGAAGCTTTCTTT
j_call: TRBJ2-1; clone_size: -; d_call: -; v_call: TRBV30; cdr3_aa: CAWSVLVREGGEQFF; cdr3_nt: TGTGCCTGGAGTGTACTAGTGCGCGAAGGAGGCGAGCAGTTCTTC
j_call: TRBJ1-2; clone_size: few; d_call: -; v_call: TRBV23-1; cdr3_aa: CASSQSGRIYGYTF; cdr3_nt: TGCGCCAGCAGTCAATCGGGCCGAATCTATGGCTACACCTTC
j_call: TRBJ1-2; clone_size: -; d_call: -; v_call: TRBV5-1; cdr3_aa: CASRPWNSGYGYTF; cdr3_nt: TGCGCCAGCCGCCCGTGGAATTCGGGGTATGGCTACACCTTC
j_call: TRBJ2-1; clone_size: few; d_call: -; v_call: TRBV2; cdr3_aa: CASSMPRDEQFF; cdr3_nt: TGTGCCAGCAGTATGCCCCGGGATGAGCAGTTCTTC
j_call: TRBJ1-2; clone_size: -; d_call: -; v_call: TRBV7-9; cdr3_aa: CASSLVGQSWGYTF; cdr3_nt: TGTGCCAGCAGCTTAGTTGGCCAGTCATGGGGCTACACCTTC
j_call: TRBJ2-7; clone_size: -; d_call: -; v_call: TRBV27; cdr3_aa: CASSLDVSDEQYF; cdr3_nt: TGTGCCAGCAGTTTAGATGTAAGCGACGAGCAGTACTTC
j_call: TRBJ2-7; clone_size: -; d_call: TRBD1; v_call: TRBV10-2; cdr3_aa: CASSWDRAYEQYF; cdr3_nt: TGCGCCAGCAGTTGGGACAGGGCCTACGAGCAGTACTTC
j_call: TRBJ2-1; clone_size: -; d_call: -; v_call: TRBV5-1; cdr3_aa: CASRGRDKTYNEQFF; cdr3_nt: TGCGCCAGCAGAGGCCGGGACAAAACCTACAATGAGCAGTTCTTC
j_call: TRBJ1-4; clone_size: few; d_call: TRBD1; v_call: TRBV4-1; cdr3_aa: CASSPTGATNEKLFF; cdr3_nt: TGCGCCAGCAGCCCGACAGGGGCAACTAATGAAAAACTGTTTTTT
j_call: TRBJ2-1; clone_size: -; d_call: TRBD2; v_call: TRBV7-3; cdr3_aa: CASSTTPSGRHYEQFF; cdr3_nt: TGTGCCAGCAGCACCACTCCTAGCGGGAGGCACTATGAGCAGTTCTTC
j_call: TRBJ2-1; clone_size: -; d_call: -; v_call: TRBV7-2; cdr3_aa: CASSLRSGSSYNEQFF; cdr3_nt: TGTGCCAGCAGCTTAAGGAGCGGTAGCTCCTACAATGAGCAGTTCTTC
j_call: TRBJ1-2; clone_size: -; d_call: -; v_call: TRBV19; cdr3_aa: CASSIGPGVDYGYTF; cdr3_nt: TGTGCCAGTAGTATTGGGCCAGGGGTTGACTATGGCTACACCTTC
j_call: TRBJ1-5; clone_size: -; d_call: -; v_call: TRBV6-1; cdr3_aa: CASSPRDQPQHF; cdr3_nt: TGTGCCAGCAGTCCCCGTGATCAGCCCCAGCATTTT
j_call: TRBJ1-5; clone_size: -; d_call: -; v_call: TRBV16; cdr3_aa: CASSQQFWGGERQPQHF; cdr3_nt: TGTGCCAGCAGCCAACAATTTTGGGGAGGGGAGAGACAGCCCCAGCATTTT
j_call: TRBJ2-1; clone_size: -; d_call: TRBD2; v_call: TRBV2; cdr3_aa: CASSVFLAGGRSSMGDEQFF; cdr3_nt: TGTGCCAGCAGTGTCTTCCTAGCGGGAGGCCGCTCGAGTATGGGTGATGAGCAGTTCTTC
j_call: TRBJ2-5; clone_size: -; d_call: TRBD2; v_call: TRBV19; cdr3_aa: CASSKGLAVQETQYF; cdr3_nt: TGTGCCAGTAGTAAGGGACTAGCGGTCCAAGAGACCCAGTACTTC
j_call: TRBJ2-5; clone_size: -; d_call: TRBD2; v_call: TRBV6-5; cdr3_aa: CASSYTIAGVETQYF; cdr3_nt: TGTGCCAGCAGTTATACGATTGCGGGAGTAGAGACCCAGTACTTC
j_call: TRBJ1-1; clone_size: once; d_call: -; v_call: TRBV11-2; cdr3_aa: CASSLEGVTWTEAFF; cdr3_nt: TGTGCCAGCAGCTTAGAGGGAGTGACCTGGACTGAAGCTTTCTTT
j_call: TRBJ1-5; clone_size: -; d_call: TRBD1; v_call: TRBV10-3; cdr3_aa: CAISDRTGVYNQPQHF; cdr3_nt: TGTGCCATCAGTGACAGGACAGGGGTTTACAATCAGCCCCAGCATTTT
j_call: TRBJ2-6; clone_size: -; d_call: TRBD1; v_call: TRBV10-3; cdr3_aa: CAIGGQGYSGANVLTF; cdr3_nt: TGTGCCATCGGGGGACAGGGGTACTCTGGGGCCAACGTCCTGACTTTC
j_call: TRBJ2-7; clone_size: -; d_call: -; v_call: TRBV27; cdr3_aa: CASSLLPAAYEQYF; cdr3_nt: TGTGCCAGCAGTTTACTTCCAGCGGCCTACGAGCAGTACTTC
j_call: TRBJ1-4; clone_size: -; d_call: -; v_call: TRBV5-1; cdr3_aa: CASSLEAGERPNEKLFF; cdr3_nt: TGCGCCAGCAGCTTGGAAGCAGGGGAGCGTCCTAATGAAAAACTGTTTTTT
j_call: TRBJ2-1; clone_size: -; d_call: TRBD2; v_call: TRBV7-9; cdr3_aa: CASSSWTSGEYNEQFF; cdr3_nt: TGTGCCAGCAGCTCCTGGACTAGCGGGGAGTACAATGAGCAGTTCTTC
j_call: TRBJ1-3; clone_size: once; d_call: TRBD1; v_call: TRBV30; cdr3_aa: CAWSLRGTGSRLHSGNTIYF; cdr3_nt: TGTGCCTGGAGCCTCCGCGGGACAGGGTCGAGACTTCACTCTGGAAACACCATATATTTT
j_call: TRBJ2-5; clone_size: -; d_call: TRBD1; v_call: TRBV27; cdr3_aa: CASSLLGTEETQYF; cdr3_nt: TGTGCCAGCAGTCTCTTAGGGACAGAAGAGACCCAGTACTTC
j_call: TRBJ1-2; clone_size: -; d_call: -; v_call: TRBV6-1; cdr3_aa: CASSKQGRYGYTF; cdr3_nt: TGTGCCAGCAGTAAACAGGGTCGGTATGGCTACACCTTC
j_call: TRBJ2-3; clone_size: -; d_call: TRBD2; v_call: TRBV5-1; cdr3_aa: CASSDATSGSWSTDTQYF; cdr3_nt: TGCGCCAGCTCTGATGCGACTAGCGGGAGTTGGAGCACAGATACGCAGTATTTT
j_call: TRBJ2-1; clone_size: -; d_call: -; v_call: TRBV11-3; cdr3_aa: CASSRNILSHYNEQFF; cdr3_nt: TGTGCCAGCAGTCGAAACATCTTGTCCCACTACAATGAGCAGTTCTTC
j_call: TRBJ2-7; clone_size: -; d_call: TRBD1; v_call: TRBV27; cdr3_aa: CASSLQDRGLISYEQYF; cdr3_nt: TGTGCCAGCAGTTTACAGGACAGGGGGCTCATCTCCTACGAGCAGTACTTC
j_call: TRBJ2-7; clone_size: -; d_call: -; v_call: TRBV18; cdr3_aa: CASSPPRSYEQYF; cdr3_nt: TGTGCCAGCTCACCCCCGAGATCCTACGAGCAGTACTTC
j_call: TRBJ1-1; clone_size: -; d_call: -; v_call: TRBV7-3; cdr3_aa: CASSPGPHNTEAFF; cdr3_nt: TGTGCCAGCAGTCCAGGGCCCCATAACACTGAAGCTTTCTTT
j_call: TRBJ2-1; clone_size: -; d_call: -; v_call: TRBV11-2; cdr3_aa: CASRTLGYNEQFF; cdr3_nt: TGTGCCAGCAGGACCCTCGGGTACAATGAGCAGTTCTTC
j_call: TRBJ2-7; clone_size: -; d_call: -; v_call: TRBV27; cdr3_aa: CASSLFGREDYEQYF; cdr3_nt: TGTGCCAGCAGTTTATTTGGCAGGGAAGACTACGAGCAGTACTTC